The 23 T cell receptor beta chains listed next were all sequenced from one sample in a study of beta chain features in type 1 diabetes. Study observations and caveats: A moderate, significant TCRB CDR3 shortening appeared in type 1 diabetes across four CD4+ subsets.

Sequencing targeted expressed TCRB transcripts, as all isolated RNA had been reverse transcribed. The repertoire was sequenced with immunoSEQ multiplex PCR; TCRdb's copy has only in-frame clones and lacks some. The repertoire holds around 600,000 clones, with around 11% as singletons. For these receptors, no antigen is known. Sequencing was carried out using naive CD4+ T cells from blood. Source of these receptors: a man aged 30 to 45 with type 1 diabetes.

The V call is TRBV5-6, the J call TRBJ2-1; TRBD1 agrees at 7 bases. The length of the CDR3 is 19 residues. The junction had 16 bases not matched to a gene; V was cut back by 1 base and J by 3 bases. CDR1 and CDR2 (germline): SGHDT, YYEEEE. This CDR3 reads CASSLPVRDSRVGYNEQFF. CDR3 DNA sequence: TGTGCCAGCAGCTTGCCGGTCCGGGACAGCCGAGTGGGCTACAATGAGCAGTTCTTC.

This chain joins TRBV5-1 and TRBJ2-3; TRBD2 matches at 12 bases. This CDR3 has 16 amino acids. The ends lost 2 bases at V and 4 bases at J; junction bases unmatched: 5. Germline CDR1 and CDR2: SGHRS and YFSETQ. CDR3 in DNA: TGCGCCAGCAGCTTAAAACTAGCGGGGGGCCCAGATACGCAGTATTTT. This sequence encodes CASSLKLAGGPDTQYF.

The J gene is TRBJ2-5, the V gene TRBV14; TRBD1 agrees at 7 bases. There are 15 residues in the CDR3. V lost 5 bases and J lost 4; bases outside the gene matches: 10. Per germline, CDR1 SGHDN and CDR2 FVKESK. CDR3 in amino acids: CASSARRDSGETQYF. The CDR3 bases are TGTGCCAGCAGCGCAAGACGGGACAGCGGAGAGACCCAGTACTTC.

The chain carries TRBV6-5 and TRBJ2-7; tentative D call: TRBD1 (7 bases). The germline V and J ends were trimmed by 4 bases and 9 bases, with 19 bases remaining between them. This CDR3 is 14 amino acids long. Germline lookup yields CDR1 MNHEY and CDR2 SVGAGI. The chain's CDR3 is CASSSGGQRFVQYF. The CDR3, as DNA: TGTGCCAGCAGTTCCGGGGGACAGAGATTTGTGCAGTACTTC.

This clone appeared a few times. The CDR3 DNA reads as TGTGCCACCGACCGAGGGGCGGGGCTCCCTGGTAGAACCCTCCACTTT. It is translated as CATDRGAGLPGRTLHF. The chain combines TRBV7-2 with TRBJ1-6, with a weak D call TRBD1 (5 bases). Germline V lookup: CDR1 SGHTA, CDR2 FQGNSA. Trimming left V 10 bases short and J 14 bases short, with 30 bases between. The length of the CDR3 is 16 residues.

In its sample, this clone was seen a few times. The chain carries TRBV4-1 and TRBJ1-5; a weak D match, TRBD1 (5 bases). The CDR3 runs 17 residues. The V end was cut by 1 base, the J end by 5 bases, with 18 bases between. Per the germline V gene, CDR1 is MGHRA and CDR2 is YSYEKL. The chain's CDR3 is CASSQGLLGQGHQPQHF. CDR3 bases: TGCGCCAGCAGCCAAGGGTTGCTGGGTCAGGGCCATCAGCCCCAGCATTTT.

A remark on this clone: Additional DNA sequences in this sample encode the identical CDR3. V and J are TRBV10-3 and TRBJ1-1; D possibly corresponds to TRBD1 (5 bases). Trimming pared 6 bases from V and 1 base from J, leaving 9 bases between. Per germline, CDR1 ENHRY and CDR2 SYGVKD. The CDR3 consists of 13 residues. CDR3 nucleotide sequence: TGTGCCATCAGAGGGACCAGGAACACTGAAGCTTTCTTT. Residues: CAIRGTRNTEAFF.

This clone was found a few times. V is TRBV5-1 and J is TRBJ2-7; 8 nucleotides align to TRBD1. V trimming: 4 bases; J trimming: 0 bases; junction bases outside the gene matches: 9. CDR3 length: 16 residues. Germline CDR1 reads SGHRS; CDR2 reads YFSETQ. The CDR3, as DNA: TGCGCCAGCAGCCAAGGACAGGGCGGATCCTCCTACGAGCAGTACTTC. Its protein is CASSQGQGGSSYEQYF.

The table lists this clone with a few counts. The chain couples TRBV6-6 to TRBJ2-2; D is uncertain. V was pared by 6 bases and J by 6 bases, with 14 bases between. This CDR3 comprises 14 residues. Germline CDR1 and CDR2: MNHNY and SVGAGI (reference sequence). CDR3 DNA: TGTGCCAGCAGCCTGGGCGGTCCCCCCGGGGAGCTGTTTTTT. Translating it yields CASSLGGPPGELFF.

This sequence joins TRBV6-1 and TRBJ2-7; a possible D gene is TRBD2 (6 bases). Per germline, CDR1 MNHNS and CDR2 SASEGT. V was pared by 3 bases and J by 5 bases, with 20 bases between. There are 16 residues in the CDR3. CDR3 region: CASSDAPGGMNNEQYF. In DNA form, the CDR3 reads TGTGCCAGCAGTGATGCCCCCGGGGGAATGAACAACGAGCAGTACTTC.

CDR3 DNA: TGTGCCAGCAGTGACCAAGAAGATACGCAGTATTTT. Its protein product is CASSDQEDTQYF. The chain uses TRBV6-4 and TRBJ2-3; D is undetermined. Per the germline V gene, CDR1 is MRHNA and CDR2 is SNTAGT. V lost 2 bases to trimming and J lost 5 bases, with 5 bases between them. This CDR3 is 12 amino acids long.

CDR3 sequence: CAWSDGRGAGDRNQPQHF. CDR3 DNA sequence: TGTGCCTGGAGTGACGGCAGGGGAGCAGGGGATCGCAATCAGCCCCAGCATTTT. The chain recombines TRBV30 with TRBJ1-5; D is perhaps TRBD1 (6 bases). V lost 1 base, J lost 2 bases, and 21 bases lay in between. The CDR3 covers 18 residues. Germline V CDR1 and CDR2: GTSNPN, SVGIG (reference sequence). Full variable domain (rest looked up from reference TRBV30 and TRBJ1-5): SQTIHQWPATLVQPVGSPLSLECTVEGTSNPNLYWYRQAAGRGLQLLFYSVGIGQISSEVPQNLSASRPQDRQFILSSKKLLLSDSGFYLCAWSDGRGAGDRNQPQHFGDGTRLSIL.

Only a few counts were recorded for this clone. The V and J genes are TRBV4-2 and TRBJ1-5; D uncertain. Germline values: CDR1 LGHNA, CDR2 YNFKEQ. Trimming took 6 bases from V and 0 from J, leaving 12 bases between them. This CDR3 is built from 15 residues. CDR3 protein: CASRWSRDSNQPQHF. CDR3 in DNA: TGTGCCAGCAGGTGGTCGAGGGATAGCAATCAGCCCCAGCATTTT.

The rearrangement links TRBV30 to TRBJ1-2, with D possibly TRBD1 on 5 matching bases. CDR1 and CDR2 from the germline V gene are GTSNPN and SVGIG (reference sequence). V was shortened by 0 bases and J by 4 bases, with 9 bases between the two germline ends. The CDR3 runs 13 residues. The CDR3, as DNA: TGTGCCTGGAGTGTACGAGGGGTCTATGGCTACACCTTC. Translation: CAWSVRGVYGYTF.

The chain has TRBV30 and TRBJ2-3; TRBD1 agrees at 7 bases. Germline trimming cut 7 bases from V and 2 bases from J; bases unmatched to any gene: 9. The CDR3 loop spans 14 amino acids. Germline values: CDR1 GTSNPN, CDR2 SVGIG (reference sequence). The CDR3 reads CAFSGQLFTDTQYF. CDR3 sequence (DNA): TGTGCCTTTTCGGGACAGCTATTCACAGATACGCAGTATTTT.

J is TRBJ2-3 and V is TRBV7-9; 8 nucleotides align to TRBD1. The V gene's germline CDR1 is SEHNR and CDR2 FQNEAQ (reference sequence). The junction had 4 bases not matched to a gene; V was cut back by 5 bases and J by 0 bases. The CDR3 sequence is 15 residues long. The DNA of the CDR3 is TGTGCCAGCAGCCAGCGGACAGGGAGCACAGATACGCAGTATTTT. It specifies CASSQRTGSTDTQYF. Filled out from reference TRBV7-9 and TRBJ2-3, the complete variable domain reads DTGVSQNPRHKITKRGQNVTFRCDPISEHNRLYWYRQTLGQGPEFLTYFQNEAQLEKSRLLSDRFSAERPKGSFSTLEIQRTEQGDSAMYLCASSQRTGSTDTQYFGPGTRLTVL.

This clone has only a few counts. The sample carries other DNA sequences with the same CDR3. V usage is TRBV20-1 and J usage is TRBJ2-3; TRBD2 is a possible D gene (6 bases). V lost 6 bases to trimming and J lost 5 bases, with 9 bases between them. Germline CDR1 reads DFQATT; CDR2 reads SNEGSKA (reference sequence). The CDR3 length is 11 residues. CDR3 nucleotide sequence: TGCAGTGCCCCGCGGGGAGATACGCAGTATTTT. Its protein product is CSAPRGDTQYF.

This clone has a handful of counts. The chain recombines TRBV6-5 with TRBJ2-7; unclear D gene. CDR3 size: 12 residues. V was pared by 2 bases and J by 5 bases, with 7 bases between. Germline lookup yields CDR1 MNHEY and CDR2 SVGAGI. DNA of the CDR3: TGTGCCAGCAGTTACAAGGGTAACGAGCAGTACTTC. Its translation is CASSYKGNEQYF.

In its sample, this clone was seen a few times. The chain carries TRBV7-9 and TRBJ1-3, with 11 bases matching TRBD1. This CDR3 contains 18 residues. The junction had 7 bases not matched to a gene; V was cut back by 3 bases and J by 0 bases. Germline-derived CDR1 and CDR2 are SEHNR and FQNEAQ (reference sequence). CDR3 amino acids: CASSLERTGGASGNTIYF. CDR3 DNA sequence: TGTGCCAGCAGCTTGGAACGGACAGGGGGCGCCTCTGGAAACACCATATATTTT.

The CDR3 nucleotides read TGTGCCAGCAGTCTCCCGGGACTAGCGGGGGGATTTAGCACAGATACGCAGTATTTT. Its translation: CASSLPGLAGGFSTDTQYF. The chain combines TRBV28 with TRBJ2-3, with TRBD2 matching 15 bases. Germline V gene sequence: CDR1 MDHEN, CDR2 SYDVKM. The CDR3 has 19 residues. V lost 5 bases to trimming and J lost 0 bases; unmatched junction nucleotides: 9.

This clone has just a few counts. The chain is built from TRBV2 and TRBJ2-7, with D perhaps matching TRBD1 (5 bases). Germline V gives CDR1 SNHLY, CDR2 FYNNEI. The CDR3 sequence is 12 residues long. V was cut by 5 bases and J by 2 bases, with 7 bases left in between. CDR3 in DNA: TGTGCCAGCAGTCCCAGGGCCTACGAGCAGTACTTC. This sequence encodes CASSPRAYEQYF.

This rearrangement joins TRBV10-3 to TRBJ1-2, with D unclear. V dropped 0 bases and J dropped 1 base, with 3 bases sitting between them. Germline V CDR1 and CDR2: ENHRY, SYGVKD. The CDR3 is made up of 13 amino acids. The DNA of the CDR3 is TGTGCCATCAGTGAGTCGGATAACTATGGCTACACCTTC. Translation: CAISESDNYGYTF.

This clone was found a few times. This rearrangement joins TRBV7-2 to TRBJ2-7; D is uncertain. Germline V gene data show CDR1 as SGHTA and CDR2 as FQGNSA. The CDR3 spans 16 residues. V was shortened by 5 bases and J by 0 bases, with 17 bases between the two germline ends. CDR3 sequence: CASSGMGRPDSYEQYF. The CDR3 nucleotides are TGTGCCAGCAGCGGGATGGGCAGACCTGACTCCTACGAGCAGTACTTC.